Below, 32 T cell receptor beta chains from the same sample are listed, as sequenced in a study of blood T cells in healthy people across ages. Together with a sample-barcoded 5' primer, a J-beta primer mix was included in a second PCR lasting about 6 to 12 cycles. TCRdb reprocessed the 5' RACE reads via MiXCR and lists one record per CDR3 protein. The table shows approximately 780,000 distinct CDR3 sequences, with roughly 25% occurring only once. These data also formed part of another study, on T cells of mothers and their children.

Input material: blood. These receptors came from a boy between 10 and 17 years old in good health.

This clonotype was observed a handful of times. The junction shows a germline mismatch at one end, possibly a read error. The V and J genes are TRBV11-2 and TRBJ2-7, with D perhaps TRBD2 (6 bases). Per germline, CDR1 SGHAT and CDR2 FQNNGV. This CDR3 is 16 amino acids long. CDR3 loop: CASSPNGPGVVDEQYF. CDR3 DNA sequence: TGCGCCAGCAGCCCTAACGGACCGGGAGTCGTCGACGAGCAGTACTTC.

With respect to this clonotype: A junction end diverges from the germline sequence, so it may reflect a read error. V is TRBV7-9 and J is TRBJ2-5; D is unresolved. CDR1 is SEHNR and CDR2 is FQNEAQ in the germline V gene (reference sequence). This CDR3 has 12 amino acids. The CDR3 reads CASEADQETQYF. The DNA of the CDR3 is TGCGCCAGCGAGGCAGATCAAGAGACCCAGTACTTC.

The chain recombines TRBV30 with TRBJ1-4; 7 nucleotides line up with TRBD1. Germline assignment: CDR1 GTSNPN and CDR2 SVGIG (reference sequence). The CDR3 covers 12 residues. Trimming removed 1 base from V and 7 bases from J; junction bases left unmatched: 0. The CDR3 region is CAWSGTGEKLFF. The CDR3 DNA follows: TGTGCCTGGAGTGGGACAGGTGAAAAACTGTTTTTT.

This clonotype came up many times. The rearrangement uses TRBV27 and TRBJ2-1; 13 nucleotides match TRBD2. The CDR3 spans 15 residues. V was clipped by 4 bases and J by 4 bases; unmatched bases: 1. The germline CDR1 and CDR2 sequences are MNHEY and SMNVEV (reference sequence). CDR3 sequence (DNA): TGTGCCAGCAGTTCGGGACTAGCGGGGTACAATGAGCAGTTCTTC. Protein sequence: CASSSGLAGYNEQFF.

This clonotype was observed a handful of times. This chain connects TRBV10-2 to TRBJ1-1, with 7 bases that match TRBD1. J gave up 5 bases and V 0 bases, and 6 bases lay outside the gene matches. CDR3 length: 15 residues. Germline CDR1 reads WSHSY; CDR2 reads SAAADI. The CDR3: CASSESGRGGTEAFF. Written as DNA, the CDR3 is TGCGCCAGCAGTGAGTCGGGCAGGGGGGGAACTGAAGCTTTCTTT.

This clonotype has more than one count but fewer than ten. V and J are TRBV30 and TRBJ2-1; 8 bases are shared with TRBD1. The CDR3 loop spans 14 amino acids. Germline V lookup: CDR1 GTSNPN, CDR2 SVGIG (reference sequence). Trimming removed 4 bases from V and 4 bases from J; junction bases left unmatched: 6. The CDR3 DNA reads as TGTGCCTGGACTCCGGGACAGGATTACAATGAGCAGTTCTTC. The encoded protein is CAWTPGQDYNEQFF.

V gene TRBV5-1 combines with J gene TRBJ2-1; weak D call: TRBD1 (6 bases). The J call may be faulty, since TRBJ2-7 better matches the DNA end. The germline CDR1 and CDR2 sequences are SGHRS and YFSETQ. The CDR3 length is 15 residues. CDR3 sequence: CASSPTPTGTHEQYF. CDR3 DNA: TGCGCCAGCAGCCCGACCCCAACAGGGACCCACGAGCAGTACTTC.

This chain joins TRBV20-1 and TRBJ2-5; perhaps D is TRBD1 or TRBD2 (5 bases each). Germline V gene sequence: CDR1 DFQATT, CDR2 SNEGSKA (reference sequence). This CDR3 region has 14 residues. The V and J ends lost 2 bases and 4 bases respectively, with 14 bases between them. CDR3 protein: CSARRHGGLETQYF. CDR3 nucleotide sequence: TGCAGTGCTAGACGCCATGGGGGTTTAGAGACCCAGTACTTC.

This chain uses TRBV30 with TRBJ2-5; TRBD1 agrees at 12 bases. In germline, CDR1 is GTSNPN, CDR2 SVGIG (reference sequence). J gave up 1 base and V 3 bases, and 0 bases lay outside the gene matches. CDR3 length: 14 residues. As DNA, the CDR3 is TGTGCCTGGAGGGGACAGGGGGCCCAAGAGACCCAGTACTTC. This sequence encodes CAWRGQGAQETQYF. Supplemented by reference TRBV30 and TRBJ2-5, the full variable domain reads SQTIHQWPATLVQPVGSPLSLECTVEGTSNPNLYWYRQAAGRGLQLLFYSVGIGQISSEVPQNLSASRPQDRQFILSSKKLLLSDSGFYLCAWRGQGAQETQYFGPGTRLLVL.

This clonotype has just a few counts. The chain is built from TRBV29-1 and TRBJ1-2; the D gene is possibly TRBD1 (6 bases). Germline values: CDR1 SQVTM, CDR2 ANQGSEA. This CDR3 has 15 residues. V lost 7 bases, J lost 6 bases, and 24 bases lay in between. The CDR3 region is CSAPGGEGVLNGYTF. DNA of the CDR3: TGCAGCGCCCCGGGGGGCGAGGGGGTCCTAAATGGCTACACCTTC. Based on the CDR3 plus reference TRBV29-1 and TRBJ1-2, the full variable domain is SAVISQKPSRDICQRGTSLTIQCQVDSQVTMMFWYRQQPGQSLTLIATANQGSEATYESGFVIDKFPISRPNLTFSTLTVSNMSPEDSSIYLCSAPGGEGVLNGYTFGSGTRLTVV.

V gene TRBV10-3 combines with J gene TRBJ2-7; TRBD1 matches 7 bases. Near its end, the DNA agrees better with TRBJ2-1, so the J call may be wrong. The CDR3 consists of 13 residues. Germline V lookup: CDR1 ENHRY, CDR2 SYGVKD. The CDR3 bases are TGTGCCATTCGGACAGGCGCCTACAATGAGCAGTTCTTC. Translated: CAIRTGAYNEQFF.

This clonotype came up a few times. The chain employs TRBV20-1 and TRBJ1-1; D gene unclear. The CDR3 totals 11 residues. Trimming removed 5 bases at V and 5 bases at J, with 9 bases between. The germline gives CDR1 DFQATT, CDR2 SNEGSKA (reference sequence). CDR3 amino acids: CSAHKWTEAFF. CDR3 DNA sequence: TGCAGTGCTCATAAATGGACTGAAGCTTTCTTT.

The chain links TRBV4-1 to TRBJ1-4; no clear D. Germline assignment: CDR1 MGHRA and CDR2 YSYEKL. The CDR3 contains 15 residues. The ends were cut back, 5 bases at V and 3 bases at J, with 13 bases in the middle. CDR3 nucleotide sequence: TGCGCCAGCAGCAGAATAGACGGACCTAATGAAAAACTGTTTTTT. Its protein is CASSRIDGPNEKLFF.

This chain connects TRBV30 to TRBJ2-1, with 8 bases fitting TRBD1. The CDR3 is 18 residues long. V lost 0 bases to trimming and J lost 5 bases; unmatched junction nucleotides: 15. Germline lookup yields CDR1 GTSNPN and CDR2 SVGIG (reference sequence). The CDR3 region is CAWSVQGTGSSSNNEQFF. In DNA form, the CDR3 reads TGTGCCTGGAGTGTACAAGGGACAGGATCGAGTTCAAACAATGAGCAGTTCTTC.

This clonotype was counted between two and nine times. Sequence at one end of the junction differs from germline and may be a read error. The chain uses TRBV14 and TRBJ2-1; weak D call: TRBD2 (5 bases). This CDR3 is 11 amino acids long. CDR1 is SGHDN, CDR2 FVKESK, per germline. Here the CDR3 reads CASSQGGLLNF. As DNA, the CDR3 is TGTGCCAGCAGCCAAGGAGGACTCTTAAACTTC.

The chain has TRBV12-3 or TRBV12-4 and TRBJ1-5; no clear D gene. This CDR3 has 14 amino acids. Trimming took off 1 base at V and 5 bases at J, with 9 bases between the two ends. CDR3 in DNA: TGTGCCAGCAGTTTAGGGTTTGGGGATCAGCCCCAGCATTTT. Its protein is CASSLGFGDQPQHF.

The table lists this clonotype with many counts. J is TRBJ2-5 and V is TRBV9; 9 bases map to TRBD2. J lost 2 bases, V lost 4 bases, and 6 bases had no gene match. Germline V gene lookup returns CDR1 SGDLS and CDR2 YYNGEE. The CDR3 covers 15 residues. CDR3 nucleotides: TGTGCCAGCAGCAACCTCCTAGCGGGGCAAGAGACCCAGTACTTC. Its protein is CASSNLLAGQETQYF.

This clonotype was recorded a few times. At one boundary the junction diverges from the germline segment, which might be a read error. The CDR3 DNA reads TGTGCCGGCAGTGAAGGTAGACAGTCCATTCGGGGCTTC. Residues: CAGSEGRQSIRGF. The chain combines TRBV2 with TRBJ2-4; tentatively, D is TRBD1 or TRBD2 (5 bases each). This CDR3 is built from 13 residues. CDR1 is SNHLY, CDR2 FYNNEI, per germline.

This clonotype was detected a few times. The V gene is TRBV7-3, the J gene TRBJ2-1; tentatively, D is TRBD2 (6 bases). The germline V gene encodes CDR1 SGHTA and CDR2 FQGTGA. The CDR3 runs 17 residues. V was cut by 0 bases and J by 1 base, with 13 bases left in between. As DNA, the CDR3 is TGTGCCAGCAGCTTAACGAGGGGCGGGGCTTCCTACAATGAGCAGTTCTTC. Protein sequence: CASSLTRGGASYNEQFF.

The chain uses TRBV5-6 and TRBJ2-5; D is perhaps TRBD1 (5 bases). This CDR3 spans 18 amino acids. Germline CDR1 reads SGHDT; CDR2 reads YYEEEE. The V and J ends lost 1 base and 2 bases respectively, with 21 bases between them. CDR3 region: CASSLMFQGLRAQETQYF. DNA for the CDR3: TGTGCCAGCAGCTTGATGTTCCAGGGCCTAAGGGCGCAAGAGACCCAGTACTTC.

The rearrangement joins TRBV28 to TRBJ2-4; D remains ambiguous. Germline-derived CDR1 and CDR2 are MDHEN and SYDVKM. This CDR3 spans 15 amino acids. Trimming removed 4 bases at V and 3 bases at J, with 13 bases between. The CDR3 DNA reads TGTGCCAGCAGTTCCCCAGGAGAAGGCAAAAACATTCAGTACTTC. The encoded protein is CASSSPGEGKNIQYF. Full variable domain (rest looked up from reference TRBV28 and TRBJ2-4): DVKVTQSSRYLVKRTGEKVFLECVQDMDHENMFWYRQDPGLGLRLIYFSYDVKMKEKGDIPEGYSVSREKKERFSLILESASTNQTSMYLCASSSPGEGKNIQYFGAGTRLSVL.

CDR3 loop: CASSSQSSGGTYEQYF. The CDR3 bases are TGTGCCAGCAGCTCCCAATCGAGCGGGGGCACCTACGAGCAGTACTTC. The chain uses TRBV7-9 and TRBJ2-5; 8 bases match TRBD2. The J call is in doubt because the DNA end fits TRBJ2-7 better. In germline, CDR1 is SEHNR, CDR2 FQNEAQ (reference sequence). The CDR3 extends over 16 amino acids.

The CDR3 DNA reads TGTGCCAGCAGTTCGGGGGGGACTACCACCTACGAGCAGTACTTC. This gives the protein CASSSGGTTTYEQYF. The chain couples TRBV7-9 to TRBJ2-7; 8 nucleotides line up with TRBD2. CDR1 is SEHNR, CDR2 FQNEAQ, per germline (reference sequence). The CDR3 totals 15 residues. Unmatched junction bases numbered 9, after V lost 6 bases and J lost 2 bases. The variable domain in full, completed from reference TRBV7-9 and TRBJ2-7, reads DTGVSQNPRHKITKRGQNVTFRCDPISEHNRLYWYRQTLGQGPEFLTYFQNEAQLEKSRLLSDRFSAERPKGSFSTLEIQRTEQGDSAMYLCASSSGGTTTYEQYFGPGTRLTVT.

This clonotype was counted between two and nine times. The chain uses TRBV12-3 or TRBV12-4 and TRBJ2-1; perhaps D is TRBD1 or TRBD2 (5 bases each). CDR3 length: 16 amino acids. The V gene lost 6 bases and the J gene lost 9 bases, with 24 bases spanning the gap. CDR3: CASSRFRDPRTGEQFF. The CDR3 DNA is TGTGCCAGCAGCCGTTTCCGGGACCCCCGAACGGGTGAGCAGTTCTTC.

The chain uses TRBV7-9 and TRBJ2-7, with 7 positions matching TRBD1. The CDR3 has 14 amino acids. Germline-derived CDR1 and CDR2 are SEHNR and FQNEAQ (reference sequence). J lost 0 bases, V lost 3 bases, and 2 bases had no gene match. In DNA form, the CDR3 reads TGTGCCAGCAGCTTCGACAGGGCCTCCTACGAGCAGTACTTC. Amino acids: CASSFDRASYEQYF.

The chain carries TRBV25-1 and TRBJ2-5; 9 bases match TRBD1. The last part of the DNA fits TRBJ2-7 better; the J call may be wrong. The CDR3 is 15 residues long. Germline V gene data show CDR1 as MGHDK and CDR2 as SYGVNS. In DNA form, the CDR3 reads TGTGCCAGCAGTGGTGGGGGGACAGGGCCCTACGAGCAGTACTTC. Its translation is CASSGGGTGPYEQYF.

This clonotype has just a few counts. The chain recombines TRBV5-1 with TRBJ2-3; 8 positions match TRBD2. Trimming removed 7 bases from V and 2 bases from J; junction bases left unmatched: 3. CDR1 is SGHRS, CDR2 YFSETQ, per germline. The CDR3 contains 13 residues. The CDR3 region has the DNA TGCGCCAGCGCAGCGGGAGACACAGATACGCAGTATTTT. Its protein is CASAAGDTDTQYF.

The chain recombines TRBV6-6 with TRBJ1-1; the match to TRBD1 covers 8 bases. Per germline, CDR1 MNHNY and CDR2 SVGAGI (reference sequence). With 6 bases clipped from V and 2 bases from J, the junction kept 5 bases outside the gene matches. This CDR3 is 14 amino acids long. The CDR3 loop is CASRTRGHNTEAFF. The CDR3 coding sequence is TGTGCCAGCAGAACCAGGGGGCACAACACTGAAGCTTTCTTT.

For this clonotype: One end of the junction does not line up with germline, which may come from a read error. The V call is TRBV7-7, the J call TRBJ1-5, with unresolved D. Germline V gene lookup returns CDR1 SSHAT and CDR2 FNYEAQ (reference sequence). The CDR3 has 16 amino acids. The chain's CDR3 is CASSSPDRKVDQPQHF. CDR3 nucleotide sequence: TGTGCTAGCAGCTCCCCAGACCGGAAGGTTGATCAGCCCCAGCATTTT.

The rearrangement joins TRBV12-5 to TRBJ2-5, with D perhaps matching TRBD1 (5 bases). The better agreement between TRBJ2-7 and the DNA end casts doubt on the J call. CDR1 is LGHNT and CDR2 is FRNRAP in the germline V gene. CDR3 length equals 14 residues. The CDR3 region is CASAHRLPSYEQYF. CDR3 DNA sequence: TGTGCTAGTGCCCACAGGCTTCCTTCCTACGAGCAGTACTTC.

This clonotype appeared a few times. This rearrangement joins TRBV6-2 or TRBV6-3 to TRBJ2-5, with 14 bases that match TRBD2. Germline lookup yields CDR1 MNHEY and CDR2 SVGEGT. The V gene end was trimmed by 3 bases and the J gene end by 5 bases; junction bases not matched to a gene: 8. The CDR3 extends over 17 amino acids. CDR3 sequence reads: CASSYGGLAGALETQYF. Written as DNA, the CDR3 is TGTGCCAGCAGTTATGGGGGACTAGCGGGGGCCCTGGAGACCCAGTACTTC.

This chain joins TRBV20-1 and TRBJ1-2, with D perhaps TRBD1 (5 bases). V lost 1 base to trimming and J lost 2 bases, with 8 bases between them. Germline loops: CDR1 DFQATT, CDR2 SNEGSKA (reference sequence). This CDR3 has 13 amino acids. Here the CDR3 DNA reads TGCAGTGCTAGAGTACGACAGAACTATGGCTACACCTTC. It specifies CSARVRQNYGYTF.